Listed below are T cell receptor beta chains from one sample, sequenced in a study of siplizumab effects on memory and regulatory T cells. Profiled with immunoSEQ multiplex PCR; TCRdb holds only in-frame clones, not every one. This table has around 100,000 clones, 91% appearing once. Specimen: CD4+ T cells sorted from blood. Receptor source: a human donor in good health. The CDR3 runs from the conserved cysteine through the conserved F or W. D genes are given only for firm matches. Only part of the rows carry a size: once, few, many, or a class if the clone is expanded.

d_call clone_size j_call v_call cdr3_aa cdr3_nt
TRBD2 . TRBJ2-7 TRBV5-1 CASSSRLAGDEQYF TGCGCCAGCAGCTCCCGACTAGCCGGCGACGAGCAGTACTTC
TRBD1 . TRBJ1-4 TRBV19 CATGDRDEKLFF TGTGCCACTGGAGACAGGGACGAAAAACTGTTTTTT
. . TRBJ1-2 TRBV19 CASSIDEGIMGTLRGYGYTF TGTGCCAGTAGTATAGATGAGGGGATCATGGGGACCCTGCGAGGCTATGGCTACACCTTC
TRBD1 . TRBJ2-2 TRBV28 CASSLRTGGTGELFF TGTGCCAGCAGTTTAAGGACAGGGGGTACCGGGGAGCTGTTTTTT
. . TRBJ2-2 TRBV13 CASSLVRGSGAGELFF TGTGCCAGCAGCTTAGTCCGGGGGTCGGGCGCCGGGGAGCTGTTTTTT
. . TRBJ2-6 TRBV10-3 CAIGTGHSGANVLTF TGTGCCATCGGAACAGGGCACTCTGGGGCCAACGTCCTGACTTTC
. . TRBJ1-2 TRBV30 CAWRRPYGYTF TGTGCCTGGAGGCGGCCTTATGGCTACACCTTC
TRBD1 . TRBJ1-5 TRBV9 CASSVGGTDSNQPQHF TGTGCCAGCAGCGTAGGGGGGACAGACAGCAATCAGCCCCAGCATTTT
. . TRBJ1-5 TRBV6-1 CASSERGNNQPQHF TGTGCCAGCAGTGAAAGAGGGAACAATCAGCCCCAGCATTTT
TRBD2 . TRBJ2-5 TRBV9 CASSVGTSAETQYF TGTGCCAGCAGCGTAGGAACTAGCGCTGAGACCCAGTACTTC
. . TRBJ2-5 TRBV5-1 CASSLVAELQETQYF TGCGCCAGCAGCTTGGTAGCAGAACTACAAGAGACCCAGTACTTC
. . TRBJ2-2 TRBV5-1 CASSRQQGSGELFF TGCGCCAGCAGCCGGCAACAGGGCTCCGGGGAGCTGTTTTTT
. once TRBJ2-1 TRBV7-2 CASSLSGAFNNEQFF TGTGCCAGCAGCTTATCGGGGGCCTTCAACAATGAGCAGTTCTTC
TRBD1 . TRBJ1-1 TRBV30 CAWTRGLTTEAFF TGTGCCTGGACCAGGGGGTTGACCACTGAAGCTTTCTTT
TRBD1 . TRBJ2-1 TRBV7-3 CASLPEPGQGIREQFF TGTGCCAGCCTCCCCGAACCGGGACAGGGTATCCGTGAGCAGTTCTTC
TRBD1 . TRBJ2-3 TRBV4-2 CASSLEPQGARTDTQYF TGTGCCAGCAGCCTCGAACCACAGGGGGCGAGGACAGATACGCAGTATTTT
. . TRBJ2-3 TRBV10-1 CASSSPKADTQYF TGCGCCAGCAGTTCACCGAAGGCAGATACGCAGTATTTT